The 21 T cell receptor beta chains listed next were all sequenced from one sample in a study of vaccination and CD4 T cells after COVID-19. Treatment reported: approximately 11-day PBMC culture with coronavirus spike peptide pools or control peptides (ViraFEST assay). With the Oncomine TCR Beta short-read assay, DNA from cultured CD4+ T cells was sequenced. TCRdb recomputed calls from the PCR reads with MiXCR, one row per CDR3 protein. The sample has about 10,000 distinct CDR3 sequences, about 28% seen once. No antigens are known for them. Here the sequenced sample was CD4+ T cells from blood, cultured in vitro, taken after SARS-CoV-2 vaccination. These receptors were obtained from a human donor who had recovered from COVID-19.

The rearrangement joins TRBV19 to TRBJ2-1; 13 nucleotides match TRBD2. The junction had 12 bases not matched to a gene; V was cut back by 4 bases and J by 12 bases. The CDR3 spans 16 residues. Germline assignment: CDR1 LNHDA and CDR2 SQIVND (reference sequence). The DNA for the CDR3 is TGTGCCAGTAGTACAGGGAGGACTAGCGGGAGTCCTTCGCAGTTCTTC. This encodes CASSTGRTSGSPSQFF.

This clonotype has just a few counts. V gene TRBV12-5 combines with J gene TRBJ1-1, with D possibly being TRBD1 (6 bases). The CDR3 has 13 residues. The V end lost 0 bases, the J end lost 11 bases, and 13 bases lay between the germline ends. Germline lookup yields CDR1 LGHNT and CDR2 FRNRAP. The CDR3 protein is CASGLVRGGRAFF. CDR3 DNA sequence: TGTGCTAGTGGTTTGGTACGGGGGGGGCGGGCTTTCTTT.

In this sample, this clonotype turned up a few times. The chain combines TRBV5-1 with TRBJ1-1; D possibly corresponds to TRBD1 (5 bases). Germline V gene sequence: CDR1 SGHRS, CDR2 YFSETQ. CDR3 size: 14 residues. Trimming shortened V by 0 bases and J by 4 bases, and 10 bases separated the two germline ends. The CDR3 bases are TGCGCCAGCAGCTTGGCTTTGGGGACCACTGAAGCTTTCTTT. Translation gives CASSLALGTTEAFF. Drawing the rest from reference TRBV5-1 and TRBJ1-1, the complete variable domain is KAGVTQTPRYLIKTRGQQVTLSCSPISGHRSVSWYQQTPGQGLQFLFEYFSETQRNKGNFPGRFSGRQFSNSRSEMNVSTLELGDSALYLCASSLALGTTEAFFGQGTRLTVV.

The CDR3 DNA reads TGTGCCAGCAGTGAAGGGGGGGCTCACAATCAGCCCCAGCATTTT. This encodes CASSEGGAHNQPQHF. This chain links TRBV6-1 with TRBJ1-5; TRBD1 is a possible D gene (6 bases). V lost 1 base, J lost 3 bases, and 10 bases lay in between. Per germline, CDR1 MNHNS and CDR2 SASEGT. The CDR3 has 15 residues.

CDR3 protein: CASSLVLWETQYF. DNA for the CDR3: TGTGCCAGCAGCTTAGTTCTGTGGGAGACCCAGTACTTC. This chain uses TRBV7-9 with TRBJ2-5; D gene uncertain. Trimming stripped 1 base from V and 5 bases from J, with 8 bases between. Germline V CDR1 and CDR2: SEHNR, FQNEAQ (reference sequence). The length of the CDR3 is 13 residues. The full variable domain, rest sourced from reference TRBV7-9 and TRBJ2-5, is DTGVSQNPRHKITKRGQNVTFRCDPISEHNRLYWYRQTLGQGPEFLTYFQNEAQLEKSRLLSDRFSAERPKGSFSTLEIQRTEQGDSAMYLCASSLVLWETQYFGPGTRLLVL.

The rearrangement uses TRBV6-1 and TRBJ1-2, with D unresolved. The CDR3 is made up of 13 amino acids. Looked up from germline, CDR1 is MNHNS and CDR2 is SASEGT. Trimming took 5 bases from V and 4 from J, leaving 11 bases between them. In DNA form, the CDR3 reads TGTGCCAGCAGTCTAGGACGGAGCTATGGCTACACCTTC. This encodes CASSLGRSYGYTF.

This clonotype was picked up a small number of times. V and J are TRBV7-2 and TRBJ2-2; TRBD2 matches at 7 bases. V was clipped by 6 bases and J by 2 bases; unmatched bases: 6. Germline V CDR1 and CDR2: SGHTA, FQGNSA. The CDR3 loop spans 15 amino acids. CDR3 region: CASRRGVGNTGELFF. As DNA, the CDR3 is TGTGCCAGCAGACGGGGGGTCGGAAACACCGGGGAGCTGTTTTTT.

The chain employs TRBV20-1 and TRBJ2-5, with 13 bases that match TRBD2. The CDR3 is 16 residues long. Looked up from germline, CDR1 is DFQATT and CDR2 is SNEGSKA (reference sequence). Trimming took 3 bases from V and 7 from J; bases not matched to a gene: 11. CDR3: CSASTQTSGRLRTQYF. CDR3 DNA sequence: TGCAGTGCTAGCACTCAGACTAGCGGGAGGCTCAGGACCCAGTACTTC.

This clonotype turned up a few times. The CDR3 loop reads CASSRQGRGSTDTQYF. The CDR3 DNA is TGTGCCAGCAGCCGACAGGGGCGGGGGAGCACAGATACGCAGTATTTT. V and J are TRBV7-2 and TRBJ2-3; D may be TRBD1 (8 bases). The CDR3 has 16 residues. The V gene's germline CDR1 is SGHTA and CDR2 FQGNSA. The germline V and J ends were trimmed by 5 bases and 0 bases, with 15 bases remaining between them.

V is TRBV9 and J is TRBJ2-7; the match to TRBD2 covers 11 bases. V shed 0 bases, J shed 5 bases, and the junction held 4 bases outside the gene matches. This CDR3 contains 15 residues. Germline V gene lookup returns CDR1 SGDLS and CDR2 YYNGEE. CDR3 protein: CASSVGLAGIHEQYF. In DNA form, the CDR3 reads TGTGCCAGCAGCGTAGGACTAGCGGGAATCCACGAGCAGTACTTC.

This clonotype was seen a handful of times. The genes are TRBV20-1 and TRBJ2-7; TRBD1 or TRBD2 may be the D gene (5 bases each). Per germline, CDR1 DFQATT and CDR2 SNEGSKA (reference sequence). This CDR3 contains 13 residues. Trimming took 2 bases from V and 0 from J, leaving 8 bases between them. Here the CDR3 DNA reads TGCAGTGCTAGATCAGGGAGCTCCTACGAGCAGTACTTC. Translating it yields CSARSGSSYEQYF.

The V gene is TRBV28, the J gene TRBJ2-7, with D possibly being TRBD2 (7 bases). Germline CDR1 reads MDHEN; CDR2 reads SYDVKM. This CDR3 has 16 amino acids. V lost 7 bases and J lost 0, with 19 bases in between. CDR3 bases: TGTGCCAGCAACTTAGGGGGGGCGGGGTCCTCCTACGAGCAGTACTTC. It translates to CASNLGGAGSSYEQYF.

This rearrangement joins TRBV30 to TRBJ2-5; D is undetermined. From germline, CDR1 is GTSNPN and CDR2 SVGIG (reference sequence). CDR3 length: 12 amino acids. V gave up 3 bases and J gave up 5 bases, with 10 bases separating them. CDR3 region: CAWSLVLETQYF. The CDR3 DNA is TGTGCCTGGAGCTTGGTGTTGGAGACCCAGTACTTC.

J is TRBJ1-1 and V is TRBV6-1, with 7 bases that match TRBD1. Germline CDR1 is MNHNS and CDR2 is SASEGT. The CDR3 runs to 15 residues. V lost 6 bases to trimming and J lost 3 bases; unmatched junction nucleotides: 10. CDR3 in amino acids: CASSHGATGYTEAFF. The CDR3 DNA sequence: TGTGCCAGCAGCCACGGGGCGACAGGGTACACTGAAGCTTTCTTT.

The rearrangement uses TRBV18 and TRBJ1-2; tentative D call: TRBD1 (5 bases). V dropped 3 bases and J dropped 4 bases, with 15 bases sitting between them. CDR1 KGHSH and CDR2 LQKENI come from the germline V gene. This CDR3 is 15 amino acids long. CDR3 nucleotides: TGTGCCAGCTCACCTACAGGTCGAGGCGGCTATGGCTACACCTTC. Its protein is CASSPTGRGGYGYTF.

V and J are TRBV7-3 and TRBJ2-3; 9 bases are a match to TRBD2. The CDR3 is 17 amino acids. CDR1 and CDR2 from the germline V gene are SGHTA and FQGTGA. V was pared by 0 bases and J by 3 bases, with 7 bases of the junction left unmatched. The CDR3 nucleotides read TGTGCCAGCAGCTTAACGGGTGCGGGAGGGGGGACAGATACGCAGTATTTT. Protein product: CASSLTGAGGGTDTQYF.

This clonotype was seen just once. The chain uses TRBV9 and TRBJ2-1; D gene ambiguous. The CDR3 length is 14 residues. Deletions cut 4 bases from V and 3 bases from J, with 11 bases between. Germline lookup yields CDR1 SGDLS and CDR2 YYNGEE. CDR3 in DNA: TGTGCCAGCAGCCCTCGGTTGATCTACAATGAGCAGTTCTTC. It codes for CASSPRLIYNEQFF.

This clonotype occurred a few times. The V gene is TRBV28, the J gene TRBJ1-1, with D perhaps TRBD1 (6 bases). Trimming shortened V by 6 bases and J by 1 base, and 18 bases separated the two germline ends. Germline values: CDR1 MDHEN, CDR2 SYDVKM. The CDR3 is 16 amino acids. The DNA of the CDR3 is TGTGCCAGCAGGCTAACAGGGAAAATCGCGAACACTGAAGCTTTCTTT. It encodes CASRLTGKIANTEAFF.

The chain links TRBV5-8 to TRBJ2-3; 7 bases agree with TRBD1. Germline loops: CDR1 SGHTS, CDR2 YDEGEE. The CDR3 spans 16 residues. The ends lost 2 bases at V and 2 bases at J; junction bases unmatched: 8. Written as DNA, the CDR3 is TGTGCCAGCAGCTTCGTGGGACAGTCTCCCACAGATACGCAGTATTTT. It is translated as CASSFVGQSPTDTQYF. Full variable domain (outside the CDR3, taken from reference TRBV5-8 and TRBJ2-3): EAGVTQSPTHLIKTRGQQATLRCSPISGHTSVYWYQQALGLGLQFLLWYDEGEERNRGNFPPRFSGRQFPNYSSELNVNALELEDSALYLCASSFVGQSPTDTQYFGPGTRLTVL.

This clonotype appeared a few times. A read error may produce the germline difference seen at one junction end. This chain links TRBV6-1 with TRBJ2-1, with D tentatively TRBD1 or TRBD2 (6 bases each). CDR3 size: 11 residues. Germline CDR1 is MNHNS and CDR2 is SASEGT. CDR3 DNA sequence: TGTGCCAGCACTAGGGGGGACGCAGGACTCTTC. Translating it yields CASTRGDAGLF.

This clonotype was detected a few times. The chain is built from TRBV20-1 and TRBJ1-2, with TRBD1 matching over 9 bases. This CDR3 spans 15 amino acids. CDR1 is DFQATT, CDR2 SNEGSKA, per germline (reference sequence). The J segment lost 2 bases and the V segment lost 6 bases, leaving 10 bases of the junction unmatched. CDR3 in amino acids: CSADRTGARNYGYTF. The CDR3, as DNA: TGCAGTGCCGACCGGACAGGGGCCCGCAACTATGGCTACACCTTC.